The rows below give T cell receptor beta chains drawn from one sample of a study of blood T cell repertoires in COVID-19. The protocol was immunoSEQ multiplex PCR, while the TCRdb copy is restricted to in-frame clones and leaves out a portion. This sample has 270,000 or so clones, with 65% to 85% found just once. Sequences were obtained from PBMCs or T cells enriched from blood (not recorded which). The receptors here all came from a man aged 45-65 years who had recovered from COVID-19. Both conserved end residues are part of each CDR3. D genes are given only for firm matches. Expanded clones get a size class; other rows say once, few or many, or leave the size out.

len	j_gene	v_gene	abundance	d_gene	CDR3nt	CDR3aa
14	TRBJ1-1	TRBV10-2	.	.	TGCGCCAGCAGTGAGAAGGGACAATCTACTGAAGCTTTCTTT	CASSEKGQSTEAFF
13	TRBJ1-4	TRBV7-3	.	TRBD1	TGTGCCAGCAGCCCGGACAGGGGTGAAAAACTGTTTTTT	CASSPDRGEKLFF
16	TRBJ2-3	TRBV2	.	TRBD1	TGTGCCAGCAGGAAAGGGGCCGGGACAGGGTCAGATACGCAGTATTTT	CASRKGAGTGSDTQYF
15	TRBJ2-7	TRBV2	.	.	TGTGCCAGCAGTCAACTAGCGTCCGGAGGGGGCGAGCAGTACTTC	CASSQLASGGGEQYF
19	TRBJ2-6	TRBV2	.	TRBD1	TGTGCCAGCAATTTCCGGGTAGGGACAGGGACCTCTGGGGCCAACGTCCTGACTTTC	CASNFRVGTGTSGANVLTF
11	TRBJ2-5	TRBV2	.	.	TGTGCCAGCGGAGAGAGTCAGACCCAGTACTTC	CASGESQTQYF
10	TRBJ2-5	TRBV2	.	.	TGTGCCAGCAGTCGAGAGACCCAGTACTTC	CASSRETQYF
14	TRBJ1-6	TRBV4-1	.	.	TGCGCCAGCAGCCAAGAAAAGGGAGGGTCACCCCTCCACTTT	CASSQEKGGSPLHF
13	TRBJ1-5	TRBV30	.	.	TGTGCCTGGAGCCCCAGGGTTCGGCAGCCCCAGCATTTT	CAWSPRVRQPQHF
15	TRBJ2-3	TRBV6-5	.	TRBD2	TGTGCCAGCAGGCCACCGACTAGCGGGAGGGGCGCGCAGTATTTT	CASRPPTSGRGAQYF
17	TRBJ2-7	TRBV28	.	TRBD2	TGTGCCAGCAGTTTTGGCCCGAGACTAGCGGGAGTTTACGAGCAGTACTTC	CASSFGPRLAGVYEQYF
14	TRBJ2-5	TRBV18	.	.	TGTGCCAGCTCACCAGGGGGACAACTAGGGACCCAGTACTTC	CASSPGGQLGTQYF
16	TRBJ2-1	TRBV5-1	.	TRBD2	TGCGCCAGCAGCCGTATCACTAGCGGGAGGTCAAATGAGCAGTTCTTC	CASSRITSGRSNEQFF
16	TRBJ1-5	TRBV18	.	.	TGTGCCAGCTCGCCTACGATAGGGGGTGGCAATCAGCCCCAGCATTTT	CASSPTIGGGNQPQHF
16	TRBJ2-2	TRBV7-6	.	TRBD2	TGTGCCAGCAGCTTAGCGTCGGGGACTAAAACCGGGGAGCTGTTTTTT	CASSLASGTKTGELFF
16	TRBJ1-4	TRBV6-1	.	TRBD1	TGTGCCAGCAGTGAACAAGACAGGGGGGCAAATGAAAAACTGTTTTTT	CASSEQDRGANEKLFF
15	TRBJ2-1	TRBV18	.	TRBD2	TGTGCCAGCTCACCAATAGCGGGGCCCAGGGATGAGCAGTTCTTC	CASSPIAGPRDEQFF
18	TRBJ2-7	TRBV19	.	TRBD2	TGTGCCAGTAGTATCCAAGGAATAGGACTAGCGGGAAGCGGCGAGCAGTACTTC	CASSIQGIGLAGSGEQYF
16	TRBJ2-7	TRBV7-9	.	TRBD2	TGTGCCAGCAGCCATGTTTTGGGAGGGGAAGGGTACGAGCAGTACTTC	CASSHVLGGEGYEQYF
15	TRBJ2-1	TRBV18	.	TRBD1	TGTGCCAGCTCAGCCGGACAGGGGGATTACAATGAGCAGTTCTTC	CASSAGQGDYNEQFF
14	TRBJ2-3	TRBV9	.	.	TGTGCCAGCAGCGTGGGGCAGCTTCGAAGCGAGCAGTATTTT	CASSVGQLRSEQYF
14	TRBJ1-3	TRBV28	.	.	TGTGCCAGCAGTTTATGGTCCACTGGAAACACCATATATTTT	CASSLWSTGNTIYF
15	TRBJ1-2	TRBV3-1/TRBV3-2	.	TRBD1	TGTGCCAGCAGCCAAGATACGGACAGGGGATATGGCTACACCTTC	CASSQDTDRGYGYTF
14	TRBJ2-7	TRBV6-5	once	.	TGTGCCAGCAGCATCGGACGGGGGACCTACGAGCAGTACTTC	CASSIGRGTYEQYF
16	TRBJ1-1	TRBV4-2	.	TRBD1	TGTGCCAGCAGCCAAGGAAGGGACAGGGGGCACACTGAAGCTTTCTTT	CASSQGRDRGHTEAFF
14	TRBJ2-7	TRBV2	.	TRBD1	TGTGCCAGCAGTGAGGACAGGGACTCCCACGAGCAGTACTTC	CASSEDRDSHEQYF
15	TRBJ2-7	TRBV6-1	.	TRBD1	TGTGCCAGCAGTGACGAGGGACAGGGTACAAACGAGCAGTACTTC	CASSDEGQGTNEQYF
12	TRBJ2-7	TRBV7-9	once	.	TGTGCCAGCAACCCCCCGGGACACCAGCAGTACTTC	CASNPPGHQQYF
15	TRBJ2-3	TRBV10-3	.	.	TGTGCCATCAGAGCTACCGACAGTACCACAGATACGCAGTATTTT	CAIRATDSTTDTQYF
14	TRBJ1-5	TRBV30	once	.	TGTGCCTGGAGTGAAAACAGGTACAATCAGCCCCAGCATTTT	CAWSENRYNQPQHF
14	TRBJ1-5	TRBV6-2/TRBV6-3	many	.	TGTGCCAGCAGCCTCGGACGGGAGTCACAGCCCCAGCATTTT	CASSLGRESQPQHF
14	TRBJ1-2	TRBV6-5	.	TRBD1	TGTGCCAGCAGTCGACAGGGGGCCCTGGACGGCTACACCTTC	CASSRQGALDGYTF
14	TRBJ1-2	TRBV30	.	TRBD1	TGTGCCACATCCAGGGGGGAAGTAGGCTATGGCTACACCTTC	CATSRGEVGYGYTF
14	TRBJ2-5	TRBV5-4	.	.	TGTGCCAGCAGCTTGAAAACAGGGTCCGAGACCCAGTACTTC	CASSLKTGSETQYF
12	TRBJ1-2	TRBV29-1	.	.	TGCAGCGCTGCTGACCCGGGAGGTGGCTACACCTTC	CSAADPGGGYTF
12	TRBJ1-5	TRBV18	.	.	TGTGCCAGCTCACCGCTAGATCAGCCCCAGCATTTT	CASSPLDQPQHF
15	TRBJ1-2	TRBV5-1	.	.	TGCGCCAGCAGCTTAGGGGCAGGGGAAGCCTATGGCTACACCTTC	CASSLGAGEAYGYTF
16	TRBJ2-3	TRBV9	.	.	TGTGCCAGCAGCTCAAAATCGTCGAGGGTAGGAGATACGCAGTATTTT	CASSSKSSRVGDTQYF
13	TRBJ2-1	TRBV12-2	.	.	TGTGCAAGTCGCTTAGGTCGCGGTAATGAGCAGTTCTTC	CASRLGRGNEQFF
15	TRBJ1-3	TRBV5-6	few	.	TGTGCCAGCAGCTTTAGGGGACTCTCTGGAAACACCATATATTTT	CASSFRGLSGNTIYF
12	TRBJ1-1	TRBV28	.	.	TGTGCCACCGCCCGGACATTCACCACCGCTTTCTTT	CATARTFTTAFF
17	TRBJ1-4	TRBV7-6	.	.	TGTGCCAGCAGCTTAGGGACCAGACCCTTCGGAGGCGAAAAACTGTTTTTT	CASSLGTRPFGGEKLFF
12	TRBJ2-7	TRBV29-1	.	TRBD1	TGCAGCGTTGTCGGACAGGTCCACGAGCAGTACTTC	CSVVGQVHEQYF
16	TRBJ1-2	TRBV5-1	.	TRBD1	TGCGCCAGCAGCTTGGAATCGTGGGGACAGAACTATGGCTACACCTTC	CASSLESWGQNYGYTF